This entry lists 2 T cell receptor beta chains sequenced from one sample in a study of cytotoxic CD8 clonotypes in ibrutinib-treated CLL. The table came from immunoSEQ multiplex PCR; TCRdb's copy has only in-frame clones and leaves some out. The sample holds some 100,000 clones, 58% seen once. The sequenced sample was PBMCs, obtained after 24 months of ibrutinib treatment. Every receptor here comes from a human donor with chronic lymphocytic leukemia.

Worth noting for this clone: One junction end disagrees with the germline gene, perhaps due to a read error. The CDR3 sequence is CASIEGTGSTDTQYF. CDR3 in DNA: TGTGCCAGCATTGAAGGTACGGGTAGCACAGATACGCAGTATTTT. The chain is built from TRBV6-1 and TRBJ2-3, with unresolved D. Germline lookup yields CDR1 MNHNS and CDR2 SASEGT. The CDR3 covers 15 residues.

Only a few counts were recorded for this clone. The rearrangement links TRBV21-1 to TRBJ1-6; the D call TRBD1 from the table was never checked on the DNA. TRBV21-1 is deemed a pseudogene. This CDR3 comprises 15 residues. Written as DNA, the CDR3 is TGTGCCAGCAGGCAAGAACGAAGGGGCCGTTCACCCCTCCACTTT. Translating gives CASRQERRGRSPLHF.